The 17 T cell receptor beta chains listed next were all sequenced from one sample in a study of cytomegalovirus exposure and HLA in healthy donors (dated by TCRdb to 2017 to 2019). Library prep was done by the immunoSEQ multiplex PCR assay. The multiplex PCR relied on a mix of 60 forward primers for TCR Vbeta segments and 13 reverse primers for TCR Jbeta segments. In its TCRdb copy, this immuneACCESS table keeps in-frame sequences only and misses some clones. Where compared with another copy, unresolved V genes explain less than half of these, and the others have no known cause. The sample yields over 65,000 clones; approximately 77% were counted once. In total, the top ten clones hold 7.4% of the sample. Source material: PBMCs. The receptors were gathered from a woman under 40 in good health and CMV-seropositive.

This rearrangement joins TRBV11-2 to TRBJ2-1; 10 bases line up with TRBD2. Germline V gives CDR1 SGHAT, CDR2 FQNNGV. CDR3 size: 17 residues. V gave up 6 bases and J gave up 8 bases; unmatched junction bases: 16. The CDR3 sequence: CASSSLRSQRGGDEQFF. The CDR3 DNA sequence: TGTGCCAGCAGTTCCCTCCGGTCTCAGCGGGGGGGGGATGAGCAGTTCTTC.

The chain employs TRBV10-3 and TRBJ2-1; 9 nucleotides agree with TRBD2. Germline-derived CDR1 and CDR2 are ENHRY and SYGVKD. This CDR3 has 14 amino acids. V lost 8 bases, J lost 5 bases, and 7 bases stayed unmatched. CDR3 sequence: CAIALAGADNEQFF. In nucleotides, the CDR3 is TGTGCCATCGCATTAGCGGGAGCGGACAATGAGCAGTTCTTC.

For the CDR3, the DNA is TGTGCCAGCTCACCCGCGGGACAGGGGGCTTGGACAGATACGCAGTATTTT. Translated: CASSPAGQGAWTDTQYF. The J gene is TRBJ2-3, the V gene TRBV18; TRBD1 aligns across 12 bases. The germline V gene has CDR1 KGHSH and CDR2 LQKENI. The V gene end was trimmed by 3 bases and the J gene end by 3 bases; junction bases not matched to a gene: 7. The CDR3 length is 17 residues.

The rearrangement joins TRBV30 to TRBJ1-2, with 12 bases fitting TRBD1. Germline V gene lookup returns CDR1 GTSNPN and CDR2 SVGIG (reference sequence). This CDR3 has 15 amino acids. Trimming took 7 bases from V and 5 from J; bases not matched to a gene: 11. CDR3: CASGGTGGGIYGYTF. CDR3 DNA sequence: TGTGCCTCGGGCGGGACAGGGGGCGGAATATATGGCTACACCTTC.

This clone was observed once. The gene calls are TRBV5-1 and TRBJ1-1; perhaps TRBD1 as D (5 bases). The germline CDR1 and CDR2 sequences are SGHRS and YFSETQ. V was trimmed by 0 bases and J by 7 bases, leaving 19 bases between them. The CDR3 is made up of 16 amino acids. CDR3 region: CASSLVDPGDWGEAFF. In DNA, the CDR3 is TGCGCCAGCAGCTTGGTGGACCCTGGGGACTGGGGTGAAGCTTTCTTT.

This rearrangement joins TRBV11-2 to TRBJ1-4; D is unresolved. The germline V gene encodes CDR1 SGHAT and CDR2 FQNNGV. The CDR3 sequence is 16 residues long. V lost 2 bases and J lost 0, with 10 bases in between. The CDR3 is CASSLNGRSTNEKLFF. In DNA, the CDR3 is TGTGCCAGCAGCTTAAATGGCAGGTCAACTAATGAAAAACTGTTTTTT.

This clone was counted between two and nine times. This chain joins TRBV2 and TRBJ1-6, with 7 bases fitting TRBD1. The CDR3 is made up of 15 amino acids. V trimming: 7 bases; J trimming: 1 base; junction bases outside the gene matches: 4. Per germline, CDR1 SNHLY and CDR2 FYNNEI. The CDR3 nucleotides are TGTGCCAGCACCGTGACAGGGTCCTATAATTCACCCCTCCACTTT. Amino acid sequence: CASTVTGSYNSPLHF. Using reference TRBV2 and TRBJ1-6 for the parts outside the CDR3, the full variable domain is EPEVTQTPSHQVTQMGQEVILRCVPISNHLYFYWYRQILGQKVEFLVSFYNNEISEKSEIFDDQFSVERPDGSNFTLKIRSTKLEDSAMYFCASTVTGSYNSPLHFGNGTRLTVT.

The genes are TRBV28 and TRBJ1-1, with TRBD1 as a possible D gene (6 bases). V was clipped by 5 bases and J by 4 bases, with 11 bases between them. Germline lookup yields CDR1 MDHEN and CDR2 SYDVKM. This CDR3 is built from 13 residues. CDR3 coding DNA: TGTGCCAGCAGTGGGCAGGGGTTCACTGAAGCTTTCTTT. It codes for CASSGQGFTEAFF.

The rearrangement uses TRBV2 and TRBJ1-1; 8 nucleotides agree with TRBD1. Germline CDR1 and CDR2: SNHLY and FYNNEI. Trimming took 2 bases from V and 7 from J; bases not matched to a gene: 9. The CDR3 is made up of 15 amino acids. CDR3 nucleotides: TGTGCCAGCAGTGAAACGGGCAGGGGGCATGGTGAAGCTTTCTTT. It codes for CASSETGRGHGEAFF.

The sample holds a few counts of this clone. The chain carries TRBV28 and TRBJ2-1, with a possible D match to TRBD2 (6 bases). Germline V CDR1 and CDR2: MDHEN, SYDVKM. V lost 4 bases, J lost 0 bases, and 7 bases lay in between. There are 14 residues in the CDR3. The CDR3 loop is CASSWRDSYNEQFF. CDR3 nucleotide sequence: TGTGCCAGCAGTTGGCGGGACTCCTACAATGAGCAGTTCTTC.

The chain employs TRBV5-1 and TRBJ2-7; perhaps TRBD2 as D (6 bases). Trimming removed 5 bases at V and 2 bases at J, with 14 bases between. Germline V gene sequence: CDR1 SGHRS, CDR2 YFSETQ. The CDR3 extends over 14 amino acids. This CDR3 reads CASSSGDGTYEQYF. As DNA, the CDR3 is TGCGCCAGCAGTTCGGGGGACGGAACCTACGAGCAGTACTTC.

This clone was seen a handful of times. This chain joins TRBV15 and TRBJ2-5; tentatively, D is TRBD2 (7 bases). The CDR3 is 12 amino acids. The V and J ends lost 8 bases and 4 bases respectively, with 11 bases between them. Germline V lookup: CDR1 LNHNV, CDR2 YYDKDF (reference sequence). CDR3 DNA sequence: TGTGCCACCCGAGGGGGGGCAGAGACCCAGTACTTC. This encodes CATRGGAETQYF.

This chain connects TRBV19 to TRBJ1-3, with a weak D call TRBD1 (5 bases). The CDR3 length is 14 residues. The germline V and J ends were trimmed by 4 bases and 2 bases, with 9 bases remaining between them. Germline V gives CDR1 LNHDA, CDR2 SQIVND (reference sequence). The CDR3 loop reads CASSTQGPGNTIYF. The CDR3 bases are TGTGCCAGTAGTACCCAGGGCCCTGGAAACACCATATATTTT.

The rearrangement joins TRBV29-1 to TRBJ2-7; 7 positions match TRBD2. The V segment lost 6 bases and the J segment 1 base; nucleotides outside the gene matches: 9. Per germline, CDR1 SQVTM and CDR2 ANQGSEA. The CDR3 extends over 14 amino acids. Written as DNA, the CDR3 is TGCAGCGTGGGGGGGGTAGCCGGGTCCTACGAGCAGTACTTC. It is translated as CSVGGVAGSYEQYF.

This clone was observed once. The chain joins TRBV29-1 to TRBJ1-2; D is possibly TRBD1 (5 bases). Trimming left V 5 bases short and J 1 base short, with 14 bases between. Germline V CDR1 and CDR2: SQVTM, ANQGSEA. The CDR3 loop spans 14 amino acids. The CDR3 here is CSVYLDDSNYGYTF. The CDR3 bases are TGCAGCGTTTACCTAGATGACAGTAACTATGGCTACACCTTC.

The chain recombines TRBV6-1 with TRBJ2-5, with a possible D match to TRBD2 (5 bases). Germline CDR1 is MNHNS and CDR2 is SASEGT. The CDR3 is 14 amino acids. V lost 3 bases to trimming and J lost 0 bases, with 8 bases between them. The CDR3 region has the DNA TGTGCCAGCAGTGAGAGAGGGTACCAAGAGACCCAGTACTTC. Its protein product is CASSERGYQETQYF.

V gene TRBV27 combines with J gene TRBJ2-1; 14 nucleotides align to TRBD2. J gave up 7 bases and V 1 base, and 6 bases lay outside the gene matches. Germline V gene lookup returns CDR1 MNHEY and CDR2 SMNVEV (reference sequence). There are 17 residues in the CDR3. This CDR3 reads CASSLLGTSGSKNEQFF. CDR3 nucleotides: TGTGCCAGCAGTTTATTGGGGACTAGCGGGAGTAAAAATGAGCAGTTCTTC.